The 27 T cell receptor beta chains presented below share a single source sample, sequenced in a study of shared clonotypes between healthy human individuals. Method: immunoSEQ multiplex PCR; TCRdb's copy keeps in-frame clones and lacks some. Among fewer than 2.5 million clones listed, 93% were seen once. Sample: naive CD4+ T cells from PBMCs. As to subset: CD45RA+ positively selected. The receptors stem from a man in his late teens or twenties in good health. Some clones in this sample may be carry-over from other donors' samples.

This clone was recorded a few times. The CDR3 reads CASSPRLGQPQHF. The CDR3, as DNA: TGTGCCAGCAGCCCCCGACTCGGTCAGCCCCAGCATTTT. V and J are TRBV9 and TRBJ1-5, with D unclear. CDR1 SGDLS and CDR2 YYNGEE come from the germline V gene. Trimming took off 4 bases at V and 6 bases at J, with 11 bases between the two ends. This CDR3 region has 13 residues.

The rearrangement uses TRBV5-1 and TRBJ1-1; the D gene is possibly TRBD1 (5 bases). The CDR3 is 14 residues long. The ends were cut back, 4 bases at V and 0 bases at J, with 10 bases in the middle. Looked up from germline, CDR1 is SGHRS and CDR2 is YFSETQ. The CDR3 reads CASSVEGLNTEAFF. CDR3 coding DNA: TGCGCCAGCAGCGTCGAGGGGTTGAACACTGAAGCTTTCTTT.

This chain connects TRBV6-1 to TRBJ2-7; D is unclear. Germline assignment: CDR1 MNHNS and CDR2 SASEGT. CDR3 length equals 16 residues. V lost 1 base to trimming and J lost 0 bases, with 13 bases between them. CDR3 region: CASSEVVGGSSYEQYF. For the CDR3, the DNA is TGTGCCAGCAGTGAAGTGGTCGGTGGCAGCTCCTACGAGCAGTACTTC.

This clone was seen a single time. This sequence joins TRBV30 and TRBJ1-3, with D uncertain. The CDR3 sequence is 12 residues long. In germline, CDR1 is GTSNPN, CDR2 SVGIG (reference sequence). Trimming stripped 5 bases from V and 0 bases from J, with 5 bases between. The CDR3 reads CAWFTSGNTIYF. In DNA form, the CDR3 reads TGTGCCTGGTTTACCTCTGGAAACACCATATATTTT.

DNA for the CDR3: TGTGCCAGGGCGGAGGACGTGCGGGCTTTCTTT. It yields the protein CARAEDVRAFF. The V gene is TRBV2, the J gene TRBJ1-1; D gene unclear. Germline V lookup: CDR1 SNHLY, CDR2 FYNNEI. The CDR3 covers 11 residues. With 9 bases removed from V and 11 bases from J, the gap between germline ends came to 16 bases.

The J gene is TRBJ1-4, the V gene TRBV7-9; no reliable D call. CDR1 and CDR2 (germline): SEHNR, FQNEAQ (reference sequence). The CDR3 length is 14 residues. V lost 5 bases and J lost 10, with 17 bases in between. CDR3 bases: TGTGCCAGCAGCCCACTTGGGGTCGGTGGAAAACTGTTTTTT. It encodes CASSPLGVGGKLFF.

The V call is TRBV7-4, the J call TRBJ2-5; a possible D gene is TRBD2 (5 bases). This CDR3 is 15 amino acids long. Germline V gene data show CDR1 as SGHVT and CDR2 as SQSDAQ. V gave up 7 bases and J gave up 11 bases, with 26 bases separating them. The DNA for the CDR3 is TGTGCCAGCAACCCCCCTAGAGAGTGGGAGTGGGAGCAGTACTTC. Protein product: CASNPPREWEWEQYF.

This clone came up once. The genes are TRBV5-5 and TRBJ1-4; D not resolved. Germline lookup yields CDR1 SGHKS and CDR2 YYEKEE (reference sequence). This CDR3 contains 15 residues. The ends were cut back, 4 bases at V and 7 bases at J, with 17 bases in the middle. The CDR3 region has the DNA TGTGCCAGCAGCCTACCGATCCCTCGGGGTGAAAAACTGTTTTTT. It codes for CASSLPIPRGEKLFF.

This chain uses TRBV28 with TRBJ2-7; the match to TRBD1 covers 9 bases. Germline V gene lookup returns CDR1 MDHEN and CDR2 SYDVKM. The CDR3 is 15 residues long. Trimming cost V 6 bases and J 3 bases; bases outside gene matches: 9. Here the CDR3 DNA reads TGTGCCAGCAGAACGGGGACAGGGAATTTCTACGAGCAGTACTTC. Its translation is CASRTGTGNFYEQYF.

This clone was found once. This chain joins TRBV28 and TRBJ2-5; the D is unclear. The CDR3 spans 12 residues. V was cut by 7 bases and J by 1 base, with 7 bases left in between. Germline CDR1 is MDHEN and CDR2 is SYDVKM. Written as DNA, the CDR3 is TGTGCCAGCAAGGCGGTCCAAGAGACCCAGTACTTC. Encoded protein: CASKAVQETQYF.

The chain joins TRBV28 to TRBJ2-5; 8 bases fit TRBD2. CDR3 length equals 16 residues. Looked up from germline, CDR1 is MDHEN and CDR2 is SYDVKM. The V segment lost 6 bases and the J segment 4 bases; nucleotides outside the gene matches: 13. The CDR3 here is CASSLNRGGARETQYF. DNA of the CDR3: TGTGCCAGCAGCCTGAACCGGGGGGGGGCGAGAGAGACCCAGTACTTC.

V usage is TRBV5-6 and J usage is TRBJ2-7, with D possibly TRBD1 on 6 matching bases. V was cut by 1 base and J by 6 bases, with 8 bases left in between. This CDR3 region has 12 residues. Germline loops: CDR1 SGHDT, CDR2 YYEEEE. For the CDR3, the DNA is TGTGCCAGCAGCTTGTTCAGGGGCGAGCAGTACTTC. This translates into CASSLFRGEQYF.

The chain has TRBV28 and TRBJ1-2, with D possibly matching TRBD1 (6 bases). V was clipped by 5 bases and J by 5 bases, with 6 bases between them. CDR1 and CDR2 from the germline V gene are MDHEN and SYDVKM. The CDR3 spans 11 residues. CDR3 amino acids: CASSTGYGYTF. DNA for the CDR3: TGTGCCAGCAGTACAGGGTATGGCTACACCTTC.

This clone has more than one count but fewer than ten. Other nucleotide sequences in the sample specify the same CDR3. The V and J genes are TRBV7-2 and TRBJ2-7, with D unclear. The CDR3 loop spans 12 amino acids. V was cut by 5 bases and J by 0 bases, with 5 bases left in between. Germline CDR1 reads SGHTA; CDR2 reads FQGNSA. CDR3 protein: CASSPSSYEQYF. The DNA for the CDR3 is TGTGCCAGCAGCCCTAGCTCCTACGAGCAGTACTTC.

CDR3 residues: CASSYSGIVGVNEQFF. CDR3 coding DNA: TGTGCCAGCAGTTACTCGGGCATTGTGGGAGTCAATGAGCAGTTCTTC. The chain uses TRBV6-5 and TRBJ2-1; tentative D call: TRBD2 (5 bases). V lost 0 bases and J lost 6, with 15 bases in between. Per the germline V gene, CDR1 is MNHEY and CDR2 is SVGAGI. The CDR3 sequence is 16 residues long.

The chain carries TRBV15 and TRBJ2-7, with TRBD1 matching over 7 bases. The junction had 8 bases not matched to a gene; V was cut back by 0 bases and J by 3 bases. In germline, CDR1 is LNHNV, CDR2 YYDKDF (reference sequence). This CDR3 contains 16 residues. The CDR3 loop reads CATSRDLGTVLYEQYF. The CDR3 coding sequence is TGTGCCACCAGCAGAGACCTTGGGACAGTACTCTACGAGCAGTACTTC.

This chain connects TRBV7-6 to TRBJ2-7, with 8 positions matching TRBD1. The V and J ends lost 5 bases and 1 base, in that order; junction bases with no gene match: 13. CDR3 length: 17 amino acids. CDR1 SGHVS and CDR2 FNYEAQ come from the germline V gene. This chain's CDR3 is CASSLSRDRFGSYEQYF. CDR3 nucleotide sequence: TGTGCCAGCAGCCTAAGCCGGGACAGGTTCGGGTCCTACGAGCAGTACTTC.

This rearrangement joins TRBV6-5 to TRBJ2-5; 10 bases line up with TRBD1. The germline gives CDR1 MNHEY, CDR2 SVGAGI. The ends lost 5 bases at V and 7 bases at J; junction bases unmatched: 7. This CDR3 region has 14 residues. The chain's CDR3 is CASSQLGDRGTQYF. The CDR3 DNA sequence: TGTGCCAGCAGTCAACTAGGGGACAGGGGGACCCAGTACTTC.

V gene TRBV30 combines with J gene TRBJ2-7; TRBD2 is a possible D gene (5 bases). Trimming stripped 1 base from V and 3 bases from J, with 16 bases between. The CDR3 totals 15 residues. Germline V lookup: CDR1 GTSNPN, CDR2 SVGIG (reference sequence). The CDR3 region has the DNA TGTGCCTGGAGTGGTCGTCGCGGGTCCGACTACGAGCAGTACTTC. Protein: CAWSGRRGSDYEQYF.

The chain links TRBV4-3 to TRBJ2-3, with a possible D match to TRBD2 (6 bases). This CDR3 region has 13 residues. CDR1 and CDR2 (germline): LGHNA, YSLEER. Trimming removed 3 bases at V and 5 bases at J, with 9 bases between. The DNA of the CDR3 is TGCGCCAGCAGCCAGATGGGGGGAGATACGCAGTATTTT. Residues: CASSQMGGDTQYF.

The chain uses TRBV5-5 and TRBJ2-3; D not resolved. Germline values: CDR1 SGHKS, CDR2 YYEKEE (reference sequence). Trimming cost V 3 bases and J 2 bases, with 10 bases left between them. CDR3 length: 14 residues. The CDR3 bases are TGTGCCAGCAGCTCGCTCTACCTCACAGATACGCAGTATTTT. The encoded protein is CASSSLYLTDTQYF.

This chain uses TRBV12-5 with TRBJ2-1, with TRBD1 matching 8 bases. Per germline, CDR1 LGHNT and CDR2 FRNRAP. J was trimmed by 13 bases and V by 5 bases; bases with no gene match: 10. The CDR3 runs 13 residues. The CDR3 loop reads CASGPSGQGGQFF. CDR3 sequence (DNA): TGTGCTAGTGGTCCCTCCGGACAGGGAGGTCAGTTCTTC.

This chain connects TRBV7-2 to TRBJ2-3; weak D call: TRBD2 (6 bases). The germline gives CDR1 SGHTA, CDR2 FQGNSA. Trimming left V 1 base short and J 0 bases short, with 14 bases between. The CDR3 spans 17 residues. The CDR3 region is CASSLGPLRGSTDTQYF. The CDR3 coding sequence is TGTGCCAGCAGCTTAGGCCCGTTGCGGGGTAGCACAGATACGCAGTATTTT. Filled out from reference TRBV7-2 and TRBJ2-3, the complete variable domain reads GAGVSQSPSNKVTEKGKDVELRCDPISGHTALYWYRQSLGQGLEFLIYFQGNSAPDKSGLPSDRFSAERTGGSVSTLTIQRTQQEDSAVYLCASSLGPLRGSTDTQYFGPGTRLTVL.

This chain joins TRBV28 and TRBJ2-7, with D perhaps TRBD1 (6 bases). Trimming took off 0 bases at V and 5 bases at J, with 14 bases between the two ends. The germline gives CDR1 MDHEN, CDR2 SYDVKM. There are 15 residues in the CDR3. CDR3 DNA: TGTGCCAGCAGTTTATGGGAACAGGGTCGGGACGAGCAGTACTTC. Residues: CASSLWEQGRDEQYF.

This chain joins TRBV27 and TRBJ1-5; D not certain. The ends were cut back, 4 bases at V and 10 bases at J, with 5 bases in the middle. This CDR3 has 10 amino acids. Germline CDR1 reads MNHEY; CDR2 reads SMNVEV (reference sequence). The CDR3 nucleotides read TGTGCCAGCAGTTCGGGTCCCCAGCATTTT. It specifies CASSSGPQHF.

The chain employs TRBV5-1 and TRBJ2-7; the match to TRBD1 covers 10 bases. The V and J ends lost 7 bases and 7 bases, in that order; junction bases with no gene match: 14. The germline CDR1 and CDR2 sequences are SGHRS and YFSETQ. This CDR3 is 15 amino acids long. The DNA of the CDR3 is TGCGCCAGCGGTCGACAGGGGGCGATTCCGGGAGAGCAGTACTTC. Encoded protein: CASGRQGAIPGEQYF.

This sequence joins TRBV28 and TRBJ2-3; TRBD2 might be the D (6 bases). The V gene lost 7 bases and the J gene lost 8 bases, with 13 bases spanning the gap. The CDR3 length is 12 residues. Germline V gene data show CDR1 as MDHEN and CDR2 as SYDVKM. In nucleotides, the CDR3 is TGTGCCAGCACCACCCGGGGGTTTACGCAGTATTTT. This gives the protein CASTTRGFTQYF.